The 32 T cell receptor beta chains below were found in one sample sequenced in a study of T-cell reconstitution after alpha-beta-depleted transplantation in children. Unique molecular identifiers were incorporated when the TCRbeta library was constructed. TCRdb re-analysed the PCR reads in MiXCR, keeping a single row per CDR3 protein. Here the sample spans about 200,000 distinct CDR3 sequences, 6.6% being singletons. The specimen was PBMCs, collected before TCRalphabeta/CD19-depleted stem cell transplant. The receptors shown here come from a boy under 10 years old with acute lymphoblastic leukemia, due to receive a stem cell transplant.

This clonotype has just a few counts. The V gene is TRBV7-2, the J gene TRBJ1-2; D is possibly TRBD1 (5 bases). The ends were cut back, 1 base at V and 4 bases at J, with 10 bases in the middle. The CDR3 length is 14 residues. The germline gives CDR1 SGHTA, CDR2 FQGNSA. The CDR3 reads CASSLGGAVYGYTF. The DNA for the CDR3 is TGTGCCAGCAGCTTAGGAGGGGCGGTCTATGGCTACACCTTC.

Many counts were recorded for this clonotype. The V gene is TRBV20-1, the J gene TRBJ2-3; D possibly corresponds to TRBD2 (6 bases). This CDR3 region has 14 residues. CDR1 is DFQATT, CDR2 SNEGSKA, per germline (reference sequence). The V gene lost 3 bases and the J gene lost 1 base, with 11 bases spanning the gap. CDR3 nucleotides: TGCAGTGCTAGTAGCGCTAGCGGCACAGATACGCAGTATTTT. Its protein is CSASSASGTDTQYF.

This clonotype was seen repeatedly, ten times or more. This rearrangement joins TRBV29-1 to TRBJ2-1, with 9 bases lining up with TRBD2. The CDR3 contains 14 residues. Germline CDR1 reads SQVTM; CDR2 reads ANQGSEA. Trimming took 4 bases from V and 7 from J; bases not matched to a gene: 8. The DNA for the CDR3 is TGCAGCGTTGGCAATAGCGGGAGTGAGAATGAGCAGTTCTTC. Its protein is CSVGNSGSENEQFF.

This clonotype showed up many times. The chain has TRBV5-1 and TRBJ1-1; D is possibly TRBD1 (5 bases). CDR1 is SGHRS, CDR2 YFSETQ, per germline. The CDR3 length is 13 residues. Trimming pared 6 bases from V and 8 bases from J, leaving 17 bases between. The CDR3 loop is CASKEGPVLEAFF. CDR3 nucleotide sequence: TGCGCCAGCAAAGAGGGGCCGGTCTTGGAAGCTTTCTTT.

This clonotype was picked up a small number of times. The chain couples TRBV28 to TRBJ1-5, with D tentatively TRBD1 (6 bases). V shed 4 bases and J shed 2 bases, with 12 bases lying between them. The CDR3 is 15 residues long. Per the germline V gene, CDR1 is MDHEN and CDR2 is SYDVKM. The CDR3 bases are TGTGCCAGCAGTTCCCACAGGGCCCGCAATCAGCCCCAGCATTTT. Protein: CASSSHRARNQPQHF.

This clonotype was counted at least ten times. The chain joins TRBV28 to TRBJ1-2, with 7 bases lining up with TRBD1. This CDR3 region has 14 residues. Trimming removed 4 bases from V and 3 bases from J; junction bases left unmatched: 5. The V gene's germline CDR1 is MDHEN and CDR2 SYDVKM. The CDR3 is CASSSTGDYYGYTF. In DNA, the CDR3 is TGTGCCAGCAGTTCAACAGGGGATTACTATGGCTACACCTTC.

V gene TRBV20-1 combines with J gene TRBJ1-5, with no clear D. Germline lookup yields CDR1 DFQATT and CDR2 SNEGSKA (reference sequence). V lost 3 bases and J lost 9, with 18 bases in between. The CDR3 has 14 amino acids. The CDR3 DNA reads as TGCAGTGCTAGGGCTGGAATGTTAAATGTGCCCCAGCATTTT. Amino acids: CSARAGMLNVPQHF.

This clonotype was seen at least ten times. The chain uses TRBV20-1 and TRBJ2-3, with 11 nucleotides matching TRBD2. Trimming removed 3 bases from V and 1 base from J; junction bases left unmatched: 6. The germline CDR1 and CDR2 sequences are DFQATT and SNEGSKA (reference sequence). The CDR3 sequence is 16 residues long. CDR3 nucleotides: TGCAGTGCTAGTCCTAGCGGGAGGATCCGCACAGATACGCAGTATTTT. Translating it yields CSASPSGRIRTDTQYF.

This chain links TRBV29-1 with TRBJ1-5; TRBD1 aligns across 9 bases. V was pared by 7 bases and J by 4 bases, with 5 bases of the junction left unmatched. Germline CDR1 reads SQVTM; CDR2 reads ANQGSEA. The CDR3 has 13 amino acids. The CDR3 region has the DNA TGCAGCGCCCGGACAGGGGCAAATCAGCCCCAGCATTTT. It encodes CSARTGANQPQHF. Combining the CDR3 with reference TRBV29-1 and TRBJ1-5 gives the whole variable domain SAVISQKPSRDICQRGTSLTIQCQVDSQVTMMFWYRQQPGQSLTLIATANQGSEATYESGFVIDKFPISRPNLTFSTLTVSNMSPEDSSIYLCSARTGANQPQHFGDGTRLSIL.

At least ten counts were recorded for this clonotype. The V call is TRBV6-5, the J call TRBJ2-2; 7 bases agree with TRBD1. V lost 6 bases, J lost 6 bases, and 7 bases stayed unmatched. The CDR3 length is 14 residues. CDR1 and CDR2 (germline): MNHEY, SVGAGI. This chain's CDR3 is CASRAGGSAGELFF. DNA of the CDR3: TGTGCCAGCAGGGCAGGGGGTTCGGCCGGGGAGCTGTTTTTT.

This clonotype showed up many times. The J gene is TRBJ1-1, the V gene TRBV11-3, with D possibly TRBD1 on 6 matching bases. The germline gives CDR1 SGHNT, CDR2 YENEEA. The CDR3 sequence is 14 residues long. The V gene lost 2 bases and the J gene lost 1 base, with 8 bases spanning the gap. CDR3 bases: TGTGCCAGCAGCTTACAGGGGAAGAACACTGAAGCTTTCTTT. Translated: CASSLQGKNTEAFF.

This clonotype was observed a few times. V gene TRBV4-2 combines with J gene TRBJ2-7; no definite D call. This CDR3 is 15 amino acids long. The germline V and J ends were trimmed by 0 bases and 0 bases, with 9 bases remaining between them. The germline CDR1 and CDR2 sequences are LGHNA and YNFKEQ. The CDR3 here is CASSQEFPSSYEQYF. The CDR3 DNA is TGTGCCAGCAGCCAAGAATTCCCCAGCTCCTACGAGCAGTACTTC.

This clonotype was found many times. The CDR3 DNA reads TGTGCCAGCAGGCCCATAGCGCCCGGGGTTGGCAATGAGCAGTTCTTC. The encoded protein is CASRPIAPGVGNEQFF. This sequence joins TRBV12-3 or TRBV12-4 and TRBJ2-1, with D tentatively TRBD2 (5 bases). This CDR3 comprises 16 residues. Deletions cut 6 bases from V and 6 bases from J, with 21 bases between.

This clonotype was recorded at least ten times. The chain is built from TRBV30 and TRBJ2-7; D possibly corresponds to TRBD2 (6 bases). Trimming took off 3 bases at V and 3 bases at J, with 6 bases between the two ends. The germline gives CDR1 GTSNPN, CDR2 SVGIG (reference sequence). The CDR3 is 11 amino acids. Here the CDR3 DNA reads TGTGCCTGGAGCGGGAGCTACGAGCAGTACTTC. Encoded protein: CAWSGSYEQYF.

This clonotype occurred many times. This chain joins TRBV6-2 or TRBV6-3 and TRBJ1-2, with 7 bases aligning to TRBD1. CDR1 and CDR2 from the germline V gene are MNHEY and SVGEGT. With V trimmed by 8 bases and J by 0 bases, 15 bases remained unmatched. This CDR3 is 17 amino acids long. The CDR3 DNA reads as TGTGCCAGCCTCCTCCGGGACAGCCATATCTCTAACTATGGCTACACCTTC. Protein: CASLLRDSHISNYGYTF.

This clonotype showed up many times. The chain employs TRBV29-1 and TRBJ2-5; no clear D gene. The CDR3 loop spans 13 amino acids. Trimming took 3 bases from V and 0 from J, leaving 8 bases between them. Germline V gene sequence: CDR1 SQVTM, CDR2 ANQGSEA. The CDR3 sequence: CSVEGRDQETQYF. DNA for the CDR3: TGCAGCGTTGAGGGCAGAGACCAAGAGACCCAGTACTTC.

At least ten counts were recorded for this clonotype. The genes are TRBV12-3 or TRBV12-4 and TRBJ2-3; 8 bases line up with TRBD1. The CDR3 has 15 amino acids. The V and J ends lost 11 bases and 1 base, in that order; junction bases with no gene match: 11. CDR3 nucleotides: TGTGCCGTACAGGGGGGCCCCGGGGGCACAGATACGCAGTATTTT. Translation: CAVQGGPGGTDTQYF.

This clonotype was recorded many times. The chain recombines TRBV6-5 with TRBJ1-1, with no clear D. With 3 bases removed from V and 0 bases from J, the gap between germline ends came to 5 bases. The CDR3 is 13 amino acids. Looked up from germline, CDR1 is MNHEY and CDR2 is SVGAGI. CDR3 residues: CASSYLMNTEAFF. The CDR3 DNA reads TGTGCCAGCAGTTATTTGATGAACACTGAAGCTTTCTTT.

This clonotype was observed a few times. The chain links TRBV11-2 to TRBJ2-5, with D hard to call. V lost 4 bases and J 5 bases, leaving 26 bases between the germline ends. Germline lookup yields CDR1 SGHAT and CDR2 FQNNGV. The CDR3 runs 18 residues. The CDR3 DNA reads TGTGCCAGCAGCTCGCAAGTAAAAAGATCAGGCTTTGGGGAGACCCAGTACTTC. Protein: CASSSQVKRSGFGETQYF.

This clonotype has ten or more counts. V and J are TRBV28 and TRBJ2-5; TRBD1 is a possible D gene (6 bases). Germline CDR1 and CDR2: MDHEN and SYDVKM. V lost 6 bases, J lost 5 bases, and 13 bases lay in between. The CDR3 spans 13 residues. This chain's CDR3 is CASRQGTVETQYF. For the CDR3, the DNA is TGTGCCAGCAGACAGGGCACAGTCGAGACCCAGTACTTC.

This clonotype was seen many times. The rearrangement joins TRBV20-1 to TRBJ2-7, with a weak D call TRBD1 (6 bases). The CDR3 is 15 amino acids. Trimming removed 6 bases from V and 0 bases from J, with 18 bases in between. Looked up from germline, CDR1 is DFQATT and CDR2 is SNEGSKA (reference sequence). The CDR3 DNA sequence: TGCAGTGCCCCAAGTACGACAGGCCTCTCCTACGAGCAGTACTTC. It translates to CSAPSTTGLSYEQYF.

The genes are TRBV7-9 and TRBJ2-5; D possibly corresponds to TRBD1 (6 bases). V gave up 4 bases and J gave up 4 bases, with 13 bases separating them. This CDR3 has 14 amino acids. Germline V CDR1 and CDR2: SEHNR, FQNEAQ (reference sequence). The CDR3 DNA sequence: TGTGCCAGCAGCTCCACAGGGATATTAGAGACCCAGTACTTC. Translated: CASSSTGILETQYF.

On this clonotype itself: A clone one base away is much larger, so this may be a read error. The conserved phenylalanine or tryptophan normally closing the CDR3 is absent here, so this likely arose from a read error. The chain links TRBV6-2 or TRBV6-3 to TRBJ1-5, with a possible D match to TRBD1 (6 bases). This CDR3 contains 15 residues. The V end was cut by 0 bases, the J end by 6 bases, with 12 bases between. The V gene's germline CDR1 is MNHEY and CDR2 SVGEGT. The CDR3 DNA is TGTGCCAGCAGTTACTCCAGGGGCGTCGGTCAGCCCCAGCATTCT. It specifies CASSYSRGVGQPQHS.

Ten or more counts support this clonotype. Here the CDR3 DNA reads TGCAGTGCTAGCTCTGGCGGGAGATCCTACAATGAGCAGTTCTTC. It is translated as CSASSGGRSYNEQFF. This chain uses TRBV20-1 with TRBJ2-1; 7 bases align to TRBD2. CDR3 length: 15 residues. CDR1 and CDR2 from the germline V gene are DFQATT and SNEGSKA (reference sequence). The V and J ends lost 3 bases and 1 base, in that order; junction bases with no gene match: 6.

This clonotype has more than one count but fewer than ten. The chain links TRBV10-3 to TRBJ2-1; tentatively, D is TRBD2 (6 bases). The V gene's germline CDR1 is ENHRY and CDR2 SYGVKD. CDR3 length: 15 residues. CDR3 sequence reads: CASGGVDLWYNEQFF. The CDR3 bases are TGTGCTTCAGGAGGGGTGGACCTATGGTACAATGAGCAGTTCTTC.

The chain joins TRBV27 to TRBJ2-5; 7 bases are a match to TRBD2. Germline CDR1 and CDR2: MNHEY and SMNVEV (reference sequence). CDR3 length equals 14 residues. With V trimmed by 2 bases and J by 5 bases, 5 bases remained unmatched. The DNA for the CDR3 is TGTGCCAGCAGTTTAAGCGGGACGATCGAGACCCAGTACTTC. Translating gives CASSLSGTIETQYF.

The genes are TRBV18 and TRBJ2-1, with D hard to call. The CDR3 spans 15 residues. Germline V lookup: CDR1 KGHSH, CDR2 LQKENI. Between the trimmed V and J ends, which lost 0 bases and 3 bases, there was a span of 9 bases. The chain's CDR3 is CASSPPGPVYNEQFF. The CDR3 DNA reads as TGTGCCAGCTCACCACCCGGGCCAGTCTACAATGAGCAGTTCTTC.

This clonotype was seen a handful of times. The V and J genes are TRBV12-3 or TRBV12-4 and TRBJ2-3; TRBD2 matches 7 bases. After removal of 5 bases from V and 2 bases from J, the junction contained 10 bases not matched to a gene. The CDR3 sequence is 16 residues long. CDR3 sequence: CASSGSGSDATDTQYF. In DNA form, the CDR3 reads TGTGCCAGCAGTGGTAGCGGGTCTGACGCCACAGATACGCAGTATTTT.

The chain is built from TRBV4-3 and TRBJ2-5; D is undetermined. Germline V gene data show CDR1 as LGHNA and CDR2 as YSLEER. CDR3 length: 14 residues. Trimming cost V 3 bases and J 6 bases, with 14 bases left between them. The CDR3 protein is CASSHDSLSKTQYF. CDR3 nucleotides: TGCGCCAGCAGCCACGACTCGTTGAGTAAGACCCAGTACTTC.

V and J are TRBV5-8 and TRBJ2-2, with D perhaps TRBD2 (6 bases). This CDR3 is 15 amino acids long. The germline V and J ends were trimmed by 4 bases and 5 bases, with 15 bases remaining between them. Germline V gene data show CDR1 as SGHTS and CDR2 as YDEGEE. The CDR3, as DNA: TGTGCCAGCAGCAAACCGGGACTTTTAACCGGGGAGCTGTTTTTT. Protein product: CASSKPGLLTGELFF.

This clonotype was recorded at least ten times. V is TRBV14 and J is TRBJ2-5; a possible D gene is TRBD1 (5 bases). CDR3 length equals 17 residues. V shed 4 bases and J shed 1 base, with 19 bases lying between them. Germline CDR1 is SGHDN and CDR2 is FVKESK. CDR3 bases: TGTGCCAGCAGCCCTGGACACCAGATTACTTTCCAAGAGACCCAGTACTTC. The encoded protein is CASSPGHQITFQETQYF.

The V call is TRBV5-1, the J call TRBJ1-2; D not resolved. Trimming took off 0 bases at V and 6 bases at J, with 12 bases between the two ends. Germline V gene lookup returns CDR1 SGHRS and CDR2 YFSETQ. CDR3 size: 14 residues. CDR3 loop: CASSLEGLADGYTF. DNA of the CDR3: TGCGCCAGCAGCTTGGAAGGACTCGCTGATGGCTACACCTTC.